The sequence of this T cell receptor beta chain was determined in a study of T-cell memory formation after mild COVID-19. TCRdb re-derived calls from the 5' RACE reads in MiXCR, one entry per CDR3 protein. The sample carries 150,000 to 200,000 distinct CDR3 sequences, less than 40% recorded once. Trimming took off 4 bases at V and 1 base at J, with 12 bases between the two ends. CDR1 is SGHDT, CDR2 YYEEEE, per germline. This CDR3 region has 15 residues. This clonotype was picked up a small number of times. The sequenced sample consisted of PBMCs or a T cell subset sorted from them (not recorded which). The TCR originated in an adult woman who had mild COVID-19 (a few samples of this study predate the infection). Cell type and time point are not known. The gene calls are TRBV5-6 and TRBJ2-4; the D gene is possibly TRBD2 (5 bases). This chain's CDR3 is CASSLPGFAKNIQYF. For the CDR3, the DNA is TGTGCCAGCAGCCTCCCGGGGTTCGCCAAAAACATTCAGTACTTC.